The 12 T cell receptor beta chains listed next were all sequenced from one sample in a study of T cell repertoires in cytomegalovirus infection. TCRdb re-called the reads through MiXCR, storing one row per CDR3 protein. The sample contains 200,000 to 250,000 distinct CDR3 sequences, approximately 6.7% of which appear only once. The source material was PBMCs. The receptors derive from a human donor in good health (CMV status not recorded). Some clones in this sample may be carry-over from other donors' samples.

The chain couples TRBV14 to TRBJ1-2; a possible D gene is TRBD1 (5 bases). Germline CDR1 reads SGHDN; CDR2 reads FVKESK. The V and J ends lost 0 bases and 5 bases respectively, with 13 bases between them. The CDR3 totals 15 residues. The CDR3 nucleotides are TGTGCCAGCAGCCAAGATATTGGGGACGTTTATGGCTACACCTTC. Its translation is CASSQDIGDVYGYTF.

This chain links TRBV7-4 with TRBJ2-3; 8 bases fit TRBD1. The germline gives CDR1 SGHVT, CDR2 SQSDAQ. V lost 2 bases, J lost 8 bases, and 18 bases stayed unmatched. CDR3 size: 18 residues. This CDR3 reads CASSLPRSRTGSHSTQYF. CDR3 bases: TGTGCCAGCAGCTTACCGAGATCTCGGACAGGGAGCCACAGTACGCAGTATTTT.

This clonotype was observed a few times. The rearrangement joins TRBV5-1 to TRBJ2-5; 10 nucleotides line up with TRBD1. V shed 0 bases, J shed 5 bases, and the junction held 4 bases outside the gene matches. Per the germline V gene, CDR1 is SGHRS and CDR2 is YFSETQ. This CDR3 comprises 15 residues. Here the CDR3 reads CASSLEGQGGETQYF. CDR3 coding DNA: TGCGCCAGCAGCTTGGAAGGACAGGGGGGGGAGACCCAGTACTTC.

The table lists this clonotype with many counts. The V gene is TRBV5-4, the J gene TRBJ2-1; 14 nucleotides agree with TRBD2. The trim removed 4 bases at V and 7 bases at J, leaving 13 bases unmatched. Germline CDR1 SGHNT, CDR2 YYREEE (reference sequence). The CDR3 covers 18 residues. The CDR3 sequence is CASSLGLAGGPSGNEQFF. In DNA form, the CDR3 reads TGTGCCAGCAGCCTCGGACTAGCGGGGGGTCCCTCAGGGAATGAGCAGTTCTTC.

This clonotype occurred many times. The gene calls are TRBV19 and TRBJ2-1; 9 bases line up with TRBD2. From germline, CDR1 is LNHDA and CDR2 SQIVND (reference sequence). CDR3 length: 16 amino acids. V was clipped by 3 bases and J by 5 bases; unmatched bases: 8. The CDR3 loop is CASSMAPSGVHNEQFF. CDR3 DNA sequence: TGTGCCAGTAGTATGGCCCCTAGCGGGGTTCACAATGAGCAGTTCTTC. Looking up the rest from reference TRBV19 and TRBJ2-1 gives the full variable domain: DGGITQSPKYLFRKEGQNVTLSCEQNLNHDAMYWYRQDPGQGLRLIYYSQIVNDFQKGDIAEGYSVSREKKESFPLTVTSAQKNPTAFYLCASSMAPSGVHNEQFFGPGTRLTVL.

This chain joins TRBV28 and TRBJ2-7, with a possible D match to TRBD2 (6 bases). The germline V gene encodes CDR1 MDHEN and CDR2 SYDVKM. V was trimmed by 5 bases and J by 3 bases, leaving 17 bases between them. The CDR3 runs to 15 residues. The CDR3 loop is CASSVGDLTVYEQYF. The CDR3 DNA follows: TGTGCCAGCAGTGTTGGGGACTTAACAGTCTACGAGCAGTACTTC.

CDR3 protein: CASSQESSGASNTGELFF. DNA for the CDR3: TGCGCCAGCAGCCAAGAATCGAGCGGGGCCTCGAACACCGGGGAGCTGTTTTTT. V usage is TRBV4-1 and J usage is TRBJ2-2; 7 nucleotides match TRBD2. Germline CDR1 reads MGHRA; CDR2 reads YSYEKL. The ends lost 0 bases at V and 0 bases at J; junction bases unmatched: 7. This CDR3 contains 18 residues.

The chain recombines TRBV20-1 with TRBJ2-3, with D tentatively TRBD1 (5 bases). V was clipped by 4 bases and J by 4 bases, with 9 bases between them. The CDR3 covers 12 residues. Germline values: CDR1 DFQATT, CDR2 SNEGSKA (reference sequence). The CDR3: CSAKGWADTQYF. CDR3 DNA sequence: TGCAGTGCTAAGGGGTGGGCAGATACGCAGTATTTT.

This clonotype showed up many times. The chain couples TRBV11-2 to TRBJ2-3, with 8 bases matching TRBD1. Germline lookup yields CDR1 SGHAT and CDR2 FQNNGV. V dropped 5 bases and J dropped 2; count of bases not matched to a gene: 9. The CDR3 sequence is 16 residues long. The CDR3 reads CASSPTTGAYTDTQYF. CDR3 sequence (DNA): TGTGCCAGCAGCCCAACGACAGGGGCCTACACAGATACGCAGTATTTT.

The CDR3 coding sequence is TGTGCCAGCAGCCAGAGGGGGGAAGGCACTGAAGCTTTCTTT. This encodes CASSQRGEGTEAFF. The J gene is TRBJ1-1, the V gene TRBV14; tentatively, D is TRBD1 (6 bases). Trimming took 3 bases from V and 4 from J, leaving 12 bases between them. Germline V gene sequence: CDR1 SGHDN, CDR2 FVKESK. The CDR3 is 14 amino acids.

This sequence joins TRBV28 and TRBJ2-7; 9 bases line up with TRBD1. Trimming at V came to 5 bases and at J to 3 bases, leaving 5 bases not matched to a gene. CDR1 and CDR2 (germline): MDHEN, SYDVKM. This CDR3 has 14 residues. The CDR3 bases are TGTGCCAGCAGTGAAGGACAGGGGTTCTACGAGCAGTACTTC. It encodes CASSEGQGFYEQYF.

This clonotype was counted many times. The rearrangement joins TRBV5-5 to TRBJ1-5, with 8 bases lining up with TRBD1. CDR3 size: 16 residues. V shed 3 bases, J shed 5 bases, and the junction held 10 bases outside the gene matches. Germline CDR1 and CDR2: SGHKS and YYEKEE (reference sequence). CDR3 in DNA: TGTGCCAGCAGCTCTGACCCGACAGGGGACTATCAGCCCCAGCATTTT. This sequence encodes CASSSDPTGDYQPQHF.